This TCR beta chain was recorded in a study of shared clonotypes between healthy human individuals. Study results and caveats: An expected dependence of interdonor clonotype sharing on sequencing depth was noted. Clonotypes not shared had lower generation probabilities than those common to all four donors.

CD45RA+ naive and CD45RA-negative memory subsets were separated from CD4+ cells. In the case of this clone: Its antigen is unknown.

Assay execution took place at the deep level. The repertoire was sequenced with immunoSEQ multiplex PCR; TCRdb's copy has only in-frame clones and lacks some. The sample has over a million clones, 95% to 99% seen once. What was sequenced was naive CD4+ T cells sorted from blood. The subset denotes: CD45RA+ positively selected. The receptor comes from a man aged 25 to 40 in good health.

The CDR3 DNA reads TGCGCCAGCAGCTCCAGGACAGGGGGCGGGGAGCAGTACTTC. It is translated as CASSSRTGGGEQYF. The chain has TRBV5-1 and TRBJ2-7; TRBD1 matches 11 bases. This CDR3 spans 14 amino acids. Germline assignment: CDR1 SGHRS and CDR2 YFSETQ. V was clipped by 3 bases and J by 7 bases; unmatched bases: 6.